This is a list of T cell receptor beta chains from one sample in a study of vaccination and CD4 T cells after COVID-19. Each CDR3 protein is one row after TCRdb ran MiXCR on the PCR reads. The table shows around 23,000 distinct CDR3 sequences, with approximately 41% occurring only once. No antigen has been identified for these receptors. Material: CD4+ T cells from blood, cultured in vitro, obtained about 7 months after SARS-CoV-2 vaccination. Source of these receptors: a human donor who had recovered from COVID-19. The CDR3 runs from the conserved cysteine through the conserved F or W. The order of the fields is CDR3 protein, CDR3 DNA, J gene, V gene, D gene, clone size. D genes are given only for firm matches. Expanded clones get a size class; other rows say once, few or many, or leave the size out.

CSANSGGLAGGPGETQYF TGCAGTGCTAATTCTGGTGGGCTAGCGGGAGGGCCGGGTGAGACCCAGTACTTC TRBJ2-5 TRBV20-1 TRBD2 few
CASSSRDGVYEQYF TGTGCCAGCAGTTCCCGGGACGGGGTCTACGAGCAGTACTTC TRBJ2-7 TRBV27 NA few
CASSPQERGHTEAFF TGTGCCAGCAGCCCGCAGGAGAGGGGGCACACTGAAGCTTTCTTT TRBJ1-1 TRBV7-2 TRBD1 NA
CSARDPLTGSSNQPQHF TGCAGTGCTAGAGACCCATTGACAGGCAGTTCCAATCAGCCCCAGCATTTT TRBJ1-5 TRBV20-1 NA NA
CASSRQGDGYTF TGTGCCAGCAGTAGACAGGGCGATGGCTACACCTTC TRBJ1-2 TRBV2 TRBD1 NA
CASSYWGERQGNYGYTF TGTGCCAGCAGTTACTGGGGCGAGAGGCAGGGGAACTATGGCTACACCTTC TRBJ1-2 TRBV6-5 NA once
CASSLYQETQYF TGTGCCAGCAGCTTGTACCAAGAGACCCAGTACTTC TRBJ2-5 TRBV7-2 NA NA
CASSPWTNKETQYF TGTGCCAGCAGCCCCTGGACTAACAAAGAGACCCAGTACTTC TRBJ2-5 TRBV7-2 NA NA
CATRAGHGNTEAFF TGTGCCACCCGCGCGGGACATGGGAACACTGAAGCTTTCTTT TRBJ1-1 TRBV7-8 NA NA
CASSSPTGTGGETQYF TGTGCCAGCAGCTCCCCAACCGGGACTGGAGGAGAGACCCAGTACTTC TRBJ2-5 TRBV7-9 NA few
CASRLIRDPSTQYF TGTGCCAGCAGGCTCATCCGGGACCCGAGTACGCAGTATTTT TRBJ2-3 TRBV6-1 NA few
CASSEGTGGSYEQYF TGTGCCAGCAGTGAGGGGACAGGGGGCTCCTACGAGCAGTACTTC TRBJ2-7 TRBV6-1 TRBD1 few
CSAIYGTGAGELFF TGCAGTGCTATCTATGGAACTGGGGCCGGGGAGCTGTTTTTT TRBJ2-2 TRBV20-1 NA few
CASSPTSGKETQYF TGTGCCAGCAGCCCGACTAGCGGTAAAGAGACCCAGTACTTC TRBJ2-5 TRBV5-4 TRBD2 medium-sized
CATRGDGAHQPQHF TGTGCCACCAGAGGAGACGGGGCCCATCAGCCCCAGCATTTT TRBJ1-5 TRBV24-1 NA few
CASSAALGAQETQYF TGCGCCAGCAGTGCGGCGTTAGGGGCCCAAGAGACCCAGTACTTC TRBJ2-5 TRBV10-1 NA NA
CSATRVLGQPQHF TGCAGTGCCACCAGGGTCTTAGGTCAGCCCCAGCATTTT TRBJ1-5 TRBV20-1 NA few
CASSLRGEGARGYTF TGTGCCAGCAGCTTAAGGGGAGAGGGGGCGCGAGGCTACACCTTC TRBJ1-2 TRBV7-9 TRBD1 NA
CAISERGGADYGYTF TGTGCCATCAGTGAGCGGGGGGGCGCTGACTATGGCTACACCTTC TRBJ1-2 TRBV10-3 NA NA
CATSRDFRGTSGNEQFF TGTGCCACCAGCAGAGATTTTCGAGGGACTAGCGGCAATGAGCAGTTCTTC TRBJ2-1 TRBV15 TRBD2 NA
CASSSGLALDTQYF TGTGCCAGCAGTAGTGGACTAGCCCTAGATACGCAGTATTTT TRBJ2-3 TRBV6-1 TRBD2 few
CASSPRTRRNTIYF TGCGCCAGCAGCCCCCGGACACGACGGAACACCATATATTTT TRBJ1-3 TRBV4-1 NA NA
CGSGEGTDTQYF TGTGGGTCCGGGGAGGGCACAGATACGCAGTATTTT TRBJ2-3 TRBV27 NA NA
CASSLARTPDTQYF TGTGCCAGCAGCTTAGCTAGGACACCAGATACGCAGTATTTT TRBJ2-3 TRBV7-9 NA NA
CASSLSGTQNGELFF TGTGCCAGCAGCTTATCTGGGACTCAGAACGGGGAGCTGTTTTTT TRBJ2-2 TRBV7-8 NA few
CASSQPDRADTQYF TGTGCCAGCAGCCAACCGGACAGGGCAGATACGCAGTATTTT TRBJ2-3 TRBV4-2 TRBD1 NA
CASSASRSYEQYF TGTGCCAGCAGTGCCAGCCGATCCTACGAGCAGTACTTC TRBJ2-7 TRBV28 NA NA
CATSEGAGQGLGQTQYF TGTGCCACCAGTGAGGGCGCGGGGCAGGGATTGGGTCAGACCCAGTACTTC TRBJ2-5 TRBV24-1 NA few
CASSLGDPSNQPQHF TGTGCCAGCAGTTTGGGTGACCCTAGCAATCAGCCCCAGCATTTT TRBJ1-5 TRBV28 NA few
CASSRRYNQPQHF TGTGCCAGCAGCCGACGGTACAATCAGCCCCAGCATTTT TRBJ1-5 TRBV6-1 NA few
CASSQLEGPTAYEQYF TGCGCCAGCAGCCAGCTCGAGGGGCCGACTGCCTACGAGCAGTACTTC TRBJ2-7 TRBV4-1 NA NA
CASSRAGGHEQYF TGTGCCAGCAGTAGGGCGGGGGGCCACGAGCAGTACTTC TRBJ2-7 TRBV6-4 TRBD2 NA